This T cell receptor beta chain originates from a study of cytomegalovirus exposure and HLA in healthy donors. Findings and limits, study-wide: The authors later linked a missense DCLRE1C variant to TCR beta V- and J-gene trimming.

Germline V gene lookup returns CDR1 SEHNR and CDR2 FQNEAQ (reference sequence). The CDR3 has 13 amino acids. The V gene lost 6 bases and the J gene lost 1 base, with 8 bases spanning the gap. Concerning this clone: Its antigen remains unknown.

Amplification used 60 Vbeta primers and 13 Jbeta primers. The repertoire was sequenced with immunoSEQ multiplex PCR; TCRdb's copy has only in-frame clones and lacks some. The sample shows over 80,000 clones, 65% to 90% of them seen only once. The clonotype comes from a man aged 25 to 45 in good health and CMV-seropositive. The sequencing input was PBMCs. V gene TRBV7-9 combines with J gene TRBJ2-3; D is perhaps TRBD2 (6 bases). The CDR3, as DNA: TGTGCCAGCAGGAAGCGGGGCACAGATACGCAGTATTTT. Encoded protein: CASRKRGTDTQYF.